The clone carrying this TCR beta chain was counted at least ten times. Its antigen is unidentified. TCR beta CDR3 region amplification was performed from RNA transcripts. An initial round of RT-PCR targeting the TCR CDR3 relied on the HTBI primer set. TCRdb called the multiplex PCR reads again in MiXCR, with one record for every CDR3 protein. This table has fewer than 300,000 distinct CDR3 sequences, less than 30% appearing once. The source of the sample is a study of T cells in Graves' hyperthyroidism and ophthalmopathy. The germline V gene has CDR1 MNHEY and CDR2 SVGAGI. The CDR3 runs 17 residues. V gave up 2 bases and J gave up 1 base, with 17 bases separating them. Findings of the study overall: Blood samples included most of the expanded thyroid clonotypes exceeding 0.001. The model forecast ophthalmopathy, anticipating it by a median 6.5 months before onset.

This chain links TRBV6-5 with TRBJ1-1, with no clear D. The material sequenced was blood. The source is a man in his forties or fifties with Graves' hyperthyroidism that later progressed to Graves' ophthalmopathy. This chain's CDR3 is CASSYQAGSGTNTEAFF. Written as DNA, the CDR3 is TGTGCCAGCAGTTACCAAGCGGGCAGCGGAACGAACACTGAAGCTTTCTTT.